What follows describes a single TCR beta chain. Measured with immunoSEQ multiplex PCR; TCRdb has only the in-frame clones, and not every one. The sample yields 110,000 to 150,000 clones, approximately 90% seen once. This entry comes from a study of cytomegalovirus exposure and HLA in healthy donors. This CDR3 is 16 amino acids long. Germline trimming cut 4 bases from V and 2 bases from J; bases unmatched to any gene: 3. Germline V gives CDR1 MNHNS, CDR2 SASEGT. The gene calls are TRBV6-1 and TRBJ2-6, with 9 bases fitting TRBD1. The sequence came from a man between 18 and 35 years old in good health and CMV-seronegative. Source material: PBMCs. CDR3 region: CASSVQGAPGANVLTF. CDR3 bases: TGTGCCAGCAGTGTACAGGGGGCTCCTGGGGCCAACGTCCTGACTTTC.